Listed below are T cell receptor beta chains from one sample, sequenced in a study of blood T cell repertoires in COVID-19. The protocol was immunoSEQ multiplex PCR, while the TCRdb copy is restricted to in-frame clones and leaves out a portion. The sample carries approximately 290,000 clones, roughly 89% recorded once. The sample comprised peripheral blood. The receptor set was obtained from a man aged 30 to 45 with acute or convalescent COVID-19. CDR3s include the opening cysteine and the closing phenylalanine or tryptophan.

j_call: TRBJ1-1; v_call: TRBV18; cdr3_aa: CASSLGQAANTEAFF
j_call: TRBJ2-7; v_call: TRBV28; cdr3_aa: CASSGRGPPYEQYF
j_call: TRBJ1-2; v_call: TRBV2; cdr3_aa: CASWADRDRATINYGYTF
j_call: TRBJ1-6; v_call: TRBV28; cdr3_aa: CASSLGAGPSPLHF
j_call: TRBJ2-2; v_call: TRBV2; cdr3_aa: CASSQISGFGELFF
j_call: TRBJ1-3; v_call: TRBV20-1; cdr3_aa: CSASRGLDTIYF
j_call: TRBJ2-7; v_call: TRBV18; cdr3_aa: CASSQSLNFGEQYF
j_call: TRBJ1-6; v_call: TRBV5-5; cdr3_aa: CASSLGQSYYNSPLHF
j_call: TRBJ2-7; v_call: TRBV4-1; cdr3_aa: CASSQALGASGASYEQYF
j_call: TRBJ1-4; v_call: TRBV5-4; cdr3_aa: CASSPGQGGEKLFF
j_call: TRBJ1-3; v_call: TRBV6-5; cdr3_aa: CASRIDRSSGNTIYF
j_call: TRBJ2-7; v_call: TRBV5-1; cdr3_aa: CASSLNPFGGAGEQYF
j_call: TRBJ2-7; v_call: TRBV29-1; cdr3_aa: CSVEEGTAYEQYF
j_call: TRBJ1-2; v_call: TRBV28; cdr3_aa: CATLVGGRVYGYTF
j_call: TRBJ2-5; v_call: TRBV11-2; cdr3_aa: CASSIIATQETQYF
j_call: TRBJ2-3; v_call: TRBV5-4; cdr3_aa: CASSFPSGGLDTQYF
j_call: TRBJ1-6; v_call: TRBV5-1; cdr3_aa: CASSSDRANSPLHF
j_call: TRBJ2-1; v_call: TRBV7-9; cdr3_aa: CASRKATGTASYNEQFF
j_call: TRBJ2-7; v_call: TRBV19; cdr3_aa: CASSIDRSYEQYF
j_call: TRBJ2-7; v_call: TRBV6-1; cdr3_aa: CASSDTFRGSYYEQYF
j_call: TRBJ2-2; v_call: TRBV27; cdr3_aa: CASSFSTGELFF
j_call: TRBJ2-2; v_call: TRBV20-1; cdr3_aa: CSASKGGNTGELFF
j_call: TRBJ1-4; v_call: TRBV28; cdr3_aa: CASSSPPGADEKLFF
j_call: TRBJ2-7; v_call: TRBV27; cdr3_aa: CASSYQREYEQYF
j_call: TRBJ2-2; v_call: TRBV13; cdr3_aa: CASGSLAGRNTGELFF
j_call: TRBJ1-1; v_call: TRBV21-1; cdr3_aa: CASSKNAELNTEAFF
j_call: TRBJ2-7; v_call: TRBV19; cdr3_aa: CASSLGGDSYEQYF
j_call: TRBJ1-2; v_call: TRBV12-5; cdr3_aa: CASGLEETAGGRVYGYTF
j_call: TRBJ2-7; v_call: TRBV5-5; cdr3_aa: CASSGGSDSYEQYF
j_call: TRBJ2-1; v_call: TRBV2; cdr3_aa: CASSASGYSYNEQFF
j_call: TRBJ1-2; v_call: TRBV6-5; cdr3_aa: CASTLLTGANYGYTF
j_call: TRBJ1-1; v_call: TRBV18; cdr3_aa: CASSPRTDEEAFF
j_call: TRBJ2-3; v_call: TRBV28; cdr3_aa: CASSSAGTGVDTQYF
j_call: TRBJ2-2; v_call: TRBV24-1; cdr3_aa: CATRAAGESGTGELFF
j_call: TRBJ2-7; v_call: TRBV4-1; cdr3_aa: CASSQDRVRGLMTSGGSYEQYF
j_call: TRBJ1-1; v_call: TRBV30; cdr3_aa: CAWNGGQGYTEAFF
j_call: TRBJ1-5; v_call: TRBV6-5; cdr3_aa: CASRGGSRRNQPQHF
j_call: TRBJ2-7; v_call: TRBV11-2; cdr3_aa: CASSRRAGVDYEQYF
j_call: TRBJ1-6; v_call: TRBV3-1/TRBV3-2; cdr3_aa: CASSQDGQGYSPLHF
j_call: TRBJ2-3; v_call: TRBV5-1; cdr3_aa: CASSLATRLADTDTQYF
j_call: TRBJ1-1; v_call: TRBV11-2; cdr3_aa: CASSLMATEAFF
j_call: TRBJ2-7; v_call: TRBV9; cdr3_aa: CASSPGGGDREQYF
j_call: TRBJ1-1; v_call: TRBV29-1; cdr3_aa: CSVVLDSAEAFF
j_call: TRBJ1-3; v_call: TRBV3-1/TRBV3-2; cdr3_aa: CASSQQGYSGNTIYF
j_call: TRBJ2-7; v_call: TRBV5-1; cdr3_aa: CASRRGRHEQYF
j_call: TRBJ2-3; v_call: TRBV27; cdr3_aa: CASSPYSGGDTQYF
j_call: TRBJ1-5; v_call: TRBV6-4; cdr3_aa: CASSVWERGNQPQHF
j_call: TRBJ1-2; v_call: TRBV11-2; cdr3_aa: CASSPPGGGGYTF
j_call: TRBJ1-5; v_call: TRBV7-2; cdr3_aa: CASSLTPGQREPQHF
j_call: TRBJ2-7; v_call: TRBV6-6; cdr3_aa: CASSLGLAGGGYEQYF
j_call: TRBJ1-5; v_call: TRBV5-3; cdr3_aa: CARSVELTRTGGNQPQHF
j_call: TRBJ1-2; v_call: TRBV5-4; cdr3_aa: CASSLGRDRGDYGYTF
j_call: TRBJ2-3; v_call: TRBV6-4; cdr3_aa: CASSDGTGGTDTQYF
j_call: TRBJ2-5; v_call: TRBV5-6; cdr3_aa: CASSLAGTDQETQYF
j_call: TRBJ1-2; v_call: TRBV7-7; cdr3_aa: CASSPPTYGYTF
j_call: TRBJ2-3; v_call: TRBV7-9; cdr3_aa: CASSLGLAGSTDTQYF
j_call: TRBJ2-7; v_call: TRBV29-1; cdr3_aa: CSILADSYEQYF
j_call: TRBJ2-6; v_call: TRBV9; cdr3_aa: CASERDTAGANVLTF
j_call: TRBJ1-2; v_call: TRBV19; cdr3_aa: CASSQLTGQAIVGYTF
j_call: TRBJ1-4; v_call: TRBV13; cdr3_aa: CASSRRAGNYWEKLFF